The clone carrying this T cell receptor beta chain was found once. What it binds is unknown. The data originate from a study of post-analysis software for immune sequencing data. Study background: Included among the disease courses, which were recorded for the cohort, were relapsing-remitting, secondary progressive and progressive-relapsing multiple sclerosis.

Built from TCR beta cDNA, the libraries had unique molecular identifiers in them. TCRdb recomputed calls from the PCR reads with MiXCR, one row per CDR3 protein. The data show roughly 800,000 distinct CDR3 sequences, around 45% seen once. Notes on the study in general: Five TRBV segments, including TRBV5-6, TRBV5-1 and TRBV20-1, were more frequent in patients than controls. Patients with multiple sclerosis recorded significantly lower normalized Chao1 diversity than controls, the study found.

Looked up from germline, CDR1 is GTSNPN and CDR2 is SVGIG (reference sequence). The CDR3 contains 8 residues. What was sequenced was blood. The chain combines TRBV30 with TRBJ1-2, with unresolved D. This sequence originates from a girl under 18 with multiple sclerosis. CDR3 protein: CGEGGYTF. CDR3 nucleotides: TGTGGGGAAGGGGGCTACACCTTC.